Listed here is a single T cell receptor beta chain. Blood RNA was derived from unsorted whole blood, and germline DNA was extracted too. Chronic HBV infection, untreated so far, was present in the patients. Sampling before surgery obtained approximately 3.9 milliliters of peripheral blood. This entry comes from a study of tumor-infiltrating lymphocytes in primary liver carcinoma. Starting material of roughly 550 ng total RNA yielded TCR beta cDNA via a constant-region primer. Three nested multiplex PCR rounds, a slightly modified ARM-PCR method, built the TCR beta libraries. The first two PCR rounds, approximately 10 cycles each, used TRBV1-TRBV30 forward primers and a C-beta reverse primer. TCRdb analysed the multiplex PCR reads with MiXCR anew, one entry per CDR3 protein. The repertoire holds about 310,000 distinct CDR3 sequences, with roughly two thirds as singletons. V lost 3 bases, J lost 0 bases, and 25 bases lay in between. The CDR3 sequence is 20 residues long. From germline, CDR1 is MNHNS and CDR2 SASEGT.

The chain joins TRBV6-1 to TRBJ2-3; a weak D match, TRBD1 (6 bases). The TCR sequence derives from a man aged 35-49 years with primary liver carcinoma and hepatitis B virus infection. The sample consisted of peripheral blood. CDR3 residues: CASSEFPGHINQSSTDTQYF. CDR3 nucleotide sequence: TGTGCCAGCAGTGAGTTCCCGGGACACATAAATCAATCTAGCACAGATACGCAGTATTTT.